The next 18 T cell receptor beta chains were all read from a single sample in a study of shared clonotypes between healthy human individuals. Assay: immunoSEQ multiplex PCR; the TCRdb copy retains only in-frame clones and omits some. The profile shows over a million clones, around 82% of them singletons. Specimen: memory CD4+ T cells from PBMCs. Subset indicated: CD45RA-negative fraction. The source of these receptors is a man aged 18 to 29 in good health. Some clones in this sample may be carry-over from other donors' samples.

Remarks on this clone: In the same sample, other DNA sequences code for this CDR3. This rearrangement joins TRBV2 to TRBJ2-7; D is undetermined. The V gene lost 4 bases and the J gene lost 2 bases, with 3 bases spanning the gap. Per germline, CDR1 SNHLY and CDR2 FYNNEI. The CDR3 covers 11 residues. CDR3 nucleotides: TGTGCCAGCAGTGCGGCCTACGAGCAGTACTTC. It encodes CASSAAYEQYF. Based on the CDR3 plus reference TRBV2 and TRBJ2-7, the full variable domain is EPEVTQTPSHQVTQMGQEVILRCVPISNHLYFYWYRQILGQKVEFLVSFYNNEISEKSEIFDDQFSVERPDGSNFTLKIRSTKLEDSAMYFCASSAAYEQYFGPGTRLTVT.

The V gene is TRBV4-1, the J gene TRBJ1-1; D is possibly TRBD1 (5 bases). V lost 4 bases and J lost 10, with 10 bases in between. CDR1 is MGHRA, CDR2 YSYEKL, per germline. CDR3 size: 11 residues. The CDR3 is CASSPGGRAFF. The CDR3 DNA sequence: TGCGCCAGCAGCCCCGGGGGGAGAGCTTTCTTT.

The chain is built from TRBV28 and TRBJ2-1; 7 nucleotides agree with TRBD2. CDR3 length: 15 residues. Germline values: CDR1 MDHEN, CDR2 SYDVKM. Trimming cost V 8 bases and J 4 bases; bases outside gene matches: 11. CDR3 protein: CASLSLGGSYNEQFF. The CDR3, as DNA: TGTGCCAGCCTTTCCTTGGGGGGGAGTTACAATGAGCAGTTCTTC.

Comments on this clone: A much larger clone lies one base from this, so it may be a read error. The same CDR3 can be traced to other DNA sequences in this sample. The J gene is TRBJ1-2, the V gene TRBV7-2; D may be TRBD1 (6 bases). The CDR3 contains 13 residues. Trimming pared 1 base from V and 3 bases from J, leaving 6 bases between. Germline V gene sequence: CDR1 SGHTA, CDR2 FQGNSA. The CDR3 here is CASSLGTDYGYTF. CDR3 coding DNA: TGTGCCAGCAGCTTAGGGACAGACTATGGCTACACCTTC.

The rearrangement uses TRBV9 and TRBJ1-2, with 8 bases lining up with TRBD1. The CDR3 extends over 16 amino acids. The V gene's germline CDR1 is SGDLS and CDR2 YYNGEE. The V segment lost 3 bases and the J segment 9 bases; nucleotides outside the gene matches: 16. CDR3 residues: CASSERGQDLNGSYTF. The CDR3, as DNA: TGTGCCAGCAGCGAGAGGGGACAGGACCTTAATGGGAGCTACACCTTC.

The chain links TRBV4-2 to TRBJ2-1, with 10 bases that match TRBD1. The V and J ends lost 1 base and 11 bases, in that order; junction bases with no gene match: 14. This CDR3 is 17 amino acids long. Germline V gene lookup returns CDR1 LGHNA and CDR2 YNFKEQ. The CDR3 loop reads CASSQVWGTGETSKQFF. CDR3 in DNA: TGTGCCAGCAGCCAAGTTTGGGGGACAGGGGAAACATCGAAGCAGTTCTTC.

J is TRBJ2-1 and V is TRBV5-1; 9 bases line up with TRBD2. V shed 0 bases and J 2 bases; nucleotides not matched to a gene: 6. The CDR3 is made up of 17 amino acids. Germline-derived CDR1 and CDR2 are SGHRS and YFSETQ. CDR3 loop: CASSLASGTGTYNEQFF. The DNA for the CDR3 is TGCGCCAGCAGCTTGGCTAGCGGGACGGGCACCTACAATGAGCAGTTCTTC.

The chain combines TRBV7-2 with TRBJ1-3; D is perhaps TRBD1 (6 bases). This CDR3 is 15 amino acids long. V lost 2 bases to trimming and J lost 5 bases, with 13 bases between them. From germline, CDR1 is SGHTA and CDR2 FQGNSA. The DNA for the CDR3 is TGTGCCAGCAGCTTAAACGCAGGGGACAGAAACACCATATATTTT. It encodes CASSLNAGDRNTIYF.

CDR3 loop: CASSGGEYQETQYF. CDR3 nucleotides: TGCGCCTCCTCGGGGGGCGAGTACCAAGAGACCCAGTACTTC. The genes are TRBV5-1 and TRBJ2-5; D may be TRBD2 (7 bases). The CDR3 contains 14 residues. V lost 10 bases and J lost 0, with 16 bases in between. Germline V gives CDR1 SGHRS, CDR2 YFSETQ.

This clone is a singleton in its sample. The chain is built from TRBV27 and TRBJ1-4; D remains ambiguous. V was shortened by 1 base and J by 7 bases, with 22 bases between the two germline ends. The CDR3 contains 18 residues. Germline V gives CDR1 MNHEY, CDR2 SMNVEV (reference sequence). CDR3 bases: TGTGCCAGCAGTTTATTATCTGTTGGTCAGAGGGTGGTTGAAAAACTGTTTTTT. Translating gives CASSLLSVGQRVVEKLFF.

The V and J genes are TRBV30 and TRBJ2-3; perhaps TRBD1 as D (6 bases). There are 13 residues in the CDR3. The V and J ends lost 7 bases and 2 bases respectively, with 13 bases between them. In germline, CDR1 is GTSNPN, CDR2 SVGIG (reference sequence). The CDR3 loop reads CASTGQFTDTQYF. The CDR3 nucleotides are TGTGCCTCAACCGGACAGTTCACAGATACGCAGTATTTT.

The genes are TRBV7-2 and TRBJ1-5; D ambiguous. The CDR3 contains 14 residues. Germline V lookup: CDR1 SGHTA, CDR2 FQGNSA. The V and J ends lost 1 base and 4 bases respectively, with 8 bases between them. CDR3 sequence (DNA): TGTGCCAGCAGCTTAGGGGTGGGAAATCAGCCCCAGCATTTT. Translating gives CASSLGVGNQPQHF.

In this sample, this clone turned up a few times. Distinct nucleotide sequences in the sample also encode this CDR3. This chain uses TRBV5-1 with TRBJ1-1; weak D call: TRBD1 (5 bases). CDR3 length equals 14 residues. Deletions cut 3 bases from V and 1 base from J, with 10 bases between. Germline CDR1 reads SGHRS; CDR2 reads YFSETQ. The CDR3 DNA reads TGCGCCAGCAGCTCGCAGGGCGGGAACACTGAAGCTTTCTTT. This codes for CASSSQGGNTEAFF.

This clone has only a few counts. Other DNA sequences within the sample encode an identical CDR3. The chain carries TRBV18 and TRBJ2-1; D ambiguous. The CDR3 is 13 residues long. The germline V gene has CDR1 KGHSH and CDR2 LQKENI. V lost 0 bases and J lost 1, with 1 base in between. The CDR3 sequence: CASSPPSYNEQFF. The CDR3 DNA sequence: TGTGCCAGCTCACCACCGTCCTACAATGAGCAGTTCTTC.

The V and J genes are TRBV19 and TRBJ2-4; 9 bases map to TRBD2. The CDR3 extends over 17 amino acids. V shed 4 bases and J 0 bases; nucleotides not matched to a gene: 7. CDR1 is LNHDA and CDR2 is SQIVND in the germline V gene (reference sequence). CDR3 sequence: CASSTPLSGGAKNIQYF. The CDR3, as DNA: TGTGCCAGTAGTACCCCTCTTAGCGGGGGAGCCAAAAACATTCAGTACTTC.

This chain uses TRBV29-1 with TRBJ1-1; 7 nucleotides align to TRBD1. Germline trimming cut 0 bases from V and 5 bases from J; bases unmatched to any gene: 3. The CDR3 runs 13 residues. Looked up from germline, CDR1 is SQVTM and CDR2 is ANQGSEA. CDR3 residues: CSVEDSRGTEAFF. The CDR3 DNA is TGCAGCGTTGAAGATTCCAGGGGGACTGAAGCTTTCTTT.

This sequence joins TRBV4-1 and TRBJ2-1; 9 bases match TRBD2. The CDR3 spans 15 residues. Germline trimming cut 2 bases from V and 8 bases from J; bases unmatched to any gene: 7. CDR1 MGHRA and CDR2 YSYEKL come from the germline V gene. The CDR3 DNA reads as TGCGCCAGCAGCCAATCGGGACTAGCCTCGGATGAGCAGTTCTTC. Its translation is CASSQSGLASDEQFF.

Written as DNA, the CDR3 is TGTGCCTGGAGTGACAAAGCGGAAGCTTTCTTT. Translated: CAWSDKAEAFF. V usage is TRBV30 and J usage is TRBJ1-1; D gene unclear. The germline V gene has CDR1 GTSNPN and CDR2 SVGIG (reference sequence). The CDR3 is 11 amino acids. V gave up 1 base and J gave up 8 bases, with 8 bases separating them.